The 7 T cell receptor beta chains below were found in one sample sequenced in a study of blood T cells in healthy people across ages. Next came a second PCR, run for about 7 to 11 cycles, which used a sample-barcoded 5' primer along with a J-beta primer mix. TCRdb reprocessed the 5' RACE reads with MiXCR, giving one entry per CDR3 protein. This sample has hundreds of thousands of distinct CDR3 sequences; around 49% occur once, and the top ten carry around 15%. Sequenced sample: blood. These TCRs come from a man younger than 40 in good health.

This chain connects TRBV28 to TRBJ2-3; the match to TRBD1 covers 9 bases. Germline values: CDR1 MDHEN, CDR2 SYDVKM. With V trimmed by 6 bases and J by 7 bases, 5 bases remained unmatched. The CDR3 length is 13 residues. CDR3: CASSLQGAYTQYF. The CDR3 nucleotides are TGTGCCAGCAGCCTACAGGGGGCATATACGCAGTATTTT. The full variable domain, its missing parts supplied by reference TRBV28 and TRBJ2-3, is DVKVTQSSRYLVKRTGEKVFLECVQDMDHENMFWYRQDPGLGLRLIYFSYDVKMKEKGDIPEGYSVSREKKERFSLILESASTNQTSMYLCASSLQGAYTQYFGPGTRLTVL.

This clonotype was counted between two and nine times. V is TRBV5-6 and J is TRBJ1-4; no definite D call. Trimming took off 2 bases at V and 0 bases at J, with 11 bases between the two ends. This CDR3 is built from 16 residues. Per germline, CDR1 SGHDT and CDR2 YYEEEE. The CDR3 loop is CASSFSGTATNEKLFF. The CDR3 coding sequence is TGTGCCAGCAGCTTTTCCGGAACCGCAACTAATGAAAAACTGTTTTTT.

The chain has TRBV27 and TRBJ2-1, with 11 nucleotides matching TRBD2. Germline loops: CDR1 MNHEY, CDR2 SMNVEV (reference sequence). Germline trimming cut 3 bases from V and 12 bases from J; bases unmatched to any gene: 7. This CDR3 has 14 amino acids. The CDR3 here is CASSLDSGGAGQFF. Here the CDR3 DNA reads TGTGCCAGCAGTTTGGATAGCGGGGGGGCCGGGCAGTTCTTC.

J is TRBJ2-4 and V is TRBV27, with a possible D match to TRBD1 (6 bases). The CDR3 is 15 residues long. Per germline, CDR1 MNHEY and CDR2 SMNVEV (reference sequence). Deletions cut 5 bases from V and 5 bases from J, with 16 bases between. For the CDR3, the DNA is TGTGCCAGCAGTCCCAACAGGGAAGGCCAAAACATTCAGTACTTC. Protein sequence: CASSPNREGQNIQYF.

This chain links TRBV29-1 with TRBJ1-5; 7 bases line up with TRBD1. V lost 4 bases to trimming and J lost 6 bases; unmatched junction nucleotides: 3. The CDR3 is made up of 12 amino acids. Per the germline V gene, CDR1 is SQVTM and CDR2 is ANQGSEA. In nucleotides, the CDR3 is TGCAGCGTTGCACAGGGGCGTCAGCCCCAGCATTTT. It codes for CSVAQGRQPQHF.

The chain links TRBV20-1 to TRBJ1-4; D may be TRBD1 (6 bases). This CDR3 is built from 14 residues. Trimming pared 5 bases from V and 6 bases from J, leaving 16 bases between. CDR1 is DFQATT, CDR2 SNEGSKA, per germline (reference sequence). CDR3 bases: TGCAGTGCTGGCCCTTGGACAGCGGATGAAAAACTGTTTTTT. This encodes CSAGPWTADEKLFF.

The chain recombines TRBV6-1 with TRBJ2-7; D gene ambiguous. From germline, CDR1 is MNHNS and CDR2 SASEGT. V lost 7 bases to trimming and J lost 0 bases, with 10 bases between them. The CDR3 runs 13 residues. The CDR3 loop reads CASTTLSSYEQYF. In nucleotides, the CDR3 is TGTGCCAGCACAACTTTAAGCTCCTACGAGCAGTACTTC.